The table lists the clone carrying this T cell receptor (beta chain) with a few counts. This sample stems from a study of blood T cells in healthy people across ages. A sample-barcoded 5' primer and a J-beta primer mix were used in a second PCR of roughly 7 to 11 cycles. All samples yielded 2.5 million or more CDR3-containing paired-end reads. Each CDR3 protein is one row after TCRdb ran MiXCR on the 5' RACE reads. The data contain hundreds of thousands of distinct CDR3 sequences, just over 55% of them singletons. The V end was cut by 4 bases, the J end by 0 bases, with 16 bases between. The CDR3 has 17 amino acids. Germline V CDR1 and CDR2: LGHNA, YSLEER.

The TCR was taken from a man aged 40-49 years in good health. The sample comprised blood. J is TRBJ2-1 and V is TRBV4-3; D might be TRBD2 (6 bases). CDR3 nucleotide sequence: TGCGCCAGCAGCCCCAACCCTCTAGCGAACTCCTACAATGAGCAGTTCTTC. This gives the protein CASSPNPLANSYNEQFF.